Listed below are T cell receptor beta chains from one sample, sequenced in a study of Ad26.COV2.S vaccination and SARS-CoV-2 variants. The repertoire was sequenced with immunoSEQ multiplex PCR; TCRdb's copy has only in-frame clones and lacks some. The sample yields about 350,000 clones, around 87% seen once. The source material was peripheral blood, sampled in a trial of Ad26.COV2.S vaccine versus placebo. The receptors were sampled from a person between 18 and 65 years old who received the Ad26.COV2.S COVID-19 vaccine or a placebo. The CDR3 runs from the conserved cysteine through the conserved F or W. Each record gives: clone size, V gene, D gene, CDR3 length, J gene, CDR3 DNA, CDR3 protein. The D gene is left open where the match is weak. Only part of the rows carry a size: once, few, many, or a class if the clone is expanded.

-,TRBV9,-,13,TRBJ1-1,TGTGCCAGCAGCGCCTTGCCGAACACTGAAGCTTTCTTT,CASSALPNTEAFF
-,TRBV11-2,-,13,TRBJ2-7,TGTGCCAGCAGCTTAGATGGGAGGTACGAGCAGTACTTC,CASSLDGRYEQYF
many,TRBV2,-,16,TRBJ2-1,TGTGCCAGCAGTGAAGTAGGGGGGGTACCCTACAATGAGCAGTTCTTC,CASSEVGGVPYNEQFF
-,TRBV7-9,-,18,TRBJ2-3,TGTGCCAGCAGCTTCATATCAAGTACGCGGGTTAGCACAGATACGCAGTATTTT,CASSFISSTRVSTDTQYF
-,TRBV12-3/TRBV12-4,-,13,TRBJ1-5,TGTGCCAGCACCAAAGATCGGGGGCAGCCCCAGCATTTT,CASTKDRGQPQHF
-,TRBV18,TRBD1,15,TRBJ1-5,TGTGCCAGCTCACCACCTGGGACAGTGAGTCAGCCCCAGCATTTT,CASSPPGTVSQPQHF
-,TRBV6-4,-,14,TRBJ1-1,TGTGCCAGCAGTGAGGACAGCGAAGACACTGAAGCTTTCTTT,CASSEDSEDTEAFF
-,TRBV5-1,TRBD1,14,TRBJ2-1,TGCGCCAGCAGCCTAGGACAGGGGAGCAATGAGCAGTTCTTC,CASSLGQGSNEQFF
-,TRBV6-5,TRBD1,14,TRBJ1-2,TGTGCCAGCAGTTACCTCACAGGGGTCAATGGCTACACCTTC,CASSYLTGVNGYTF
-,TRBV27,TRBD1,14,TRBJ2-7,TGTGCCAGCAGCCGAGACAGGGGAGCCTACGAGCAGTACTTC,CASSRDRGAYEQYF
few,TRBV28,TRBD1,16,TRBJ2-1,TGTGCCAGCAGCGAAAACAGGGGGCTTTCGGCTAATGAGCAGTTCTTC,CASSENRGLSANEQFF
-,TRBV15,TRBD1,16,TRBJ1-1,TGTGCCACCAGCAAATTAGTTGGGACAGCGAACACTGAAGCTTTCTTT,CATSKLVGTANTEAFF
-,TRBV18,-,14,TRBJ1-2,TGTGCCAGCTCACCACCGACCCAAAACTATGGCTACACCTTC,CASSPPTQNYGYTF
-,TRBV5-8,TRBD1,15,TRBJ1-4,TGTGCCAGCAGTCAAACCGGGACAGGGGATGAAAAACTGTTTTTT,CASSQTGTGDEKLFF
-,TRBV7-2,-,15,TRBJ1-2,TGTGCCAGCAGCTTATCTACCGCAGGGGCCGATGGCTACACCTTC,CASSLSTAGADGYTF
-,TRBV5-1,-,16,TRBJ1-5,TGCGCCAGCAGCTTGGACGGCAGCACTAGCAATCAGCCCCAGCATTTT,CASSLDGSTSNQPQHF
-,TRBV7-3,-,14,TRBJ2-3,TGTGCCAGCAGCTTTGGGGCCCTCACAGATACGCAGTATTTT,CASSFGALTDTQYF